These 16 T cell receptor beta chains came from one sample sequenced in a study of blood T cells in healthy people across ages. Primed by a sample-barcoded 5' primer and a J-beta primer mix, a second PCR proceeded for roughly 7 to 12 cycles. TCRdb processed the 5' RACE reads anew with MiXCR; each CDR3 protein has one entry. The table has about a million distinct CDR3 sequences, approximately 49% seen once. Sequences were obtained from blood. Every receptor here comes from a man in his thirties or forties in good health.

This clonotype was observed a few times. The chain links TRBV7-2 to TRBJ2-7; tentatively, D is TRBD1 (6 bases). Trimming removed 0 bases at V and 5 bases at J, with 8 bases between. Germline V lookup: CDR1 SGHTA, CDR2 FQGNSA. The CDR3 loop spans 13 amino acids. CDR3 sequence (DNA): TGTGCCAGCAGCTTAGCGGACAGTCACGAGCAGTACTTC. Its protein product is CASSLADSHEQYF.

The chain uses TRBV25-1 and TRBJ1-4; 9 nucleotides agree with TRBD1. The germline CDR1 and CDR2 sequences are MGHDK and SYGVNS. Trimming removed 6 bases from V and 1 base from J; junction bases left unmatched: 9. The CDR3 is made up of 17 amino acids. The CDR3 loop reads CASSGGTGIGTNEKLFF. CDR3 sequence (DNA): TGTGCCAGCAGCGGGGGGACAGGGATAGGAACTAATGAAAAACTGTTTTTT.

The chain links TRBV7-3 to TRBJ1-2; D is perhaps TRBD1 (6 bases). This CDR3 comprises 14 residues. Germline V gives CDR1 SGHTA, CDR2 FQGTGA. Trimming shortened V by 0 bases and J by 8 bases, and 13 bases separated the two germline ends. CDR3 sequence (DNA): TGTGCCAGCAGCTTAACAGGGGGGAGCCGCGGCTACACCTTC. Amino acids: CASSLTGGSRGYTF.

This clonotype has just a few counts. The V call is TRBV27, the J call TRBJ2-7; possible D gene TRBD1, 6 bases. The CDR3 totals 17 residues. Trimming took off 4 bases at V and 4 bases at J, with 23 bases between the two ends. CDR1 MNHEY and CDR2 SMNVEV come from the germline V gene (reference sequence). The CDR3 DNA sequence: TGTGCCAGCAGTTCCCTGTCGGGACATGGAAAACCTTACGAGCAGTACTTC. It encodes CASSSLSGHGKPYEQYF.

For this clonotype: Sequence at one end of the junction differs from germline and may be a read error. V and J are TRBV6-5 and TRBJ2-5; possible D gene TRBD2, 7 bases. TRBJ2-7 explains the end of the DNA better; the J call may be wrong. CDR3 length: 13 residues. Germline V gene data show CDR1 as MNHEY and CDR2 as SVGAGI. This CDR3 reads CTSSMVGGLEQYF. The CDR3 nucleotides are TGTACCAGCTCAATGGTCGGGGGGCTCGAGCAGTACTTC.

CDR3 DNA: TGCAGTGCTACGGGCGGGGGGCGTGCAGATACGCAGTATTTT. Its translation is CSATGGGRADTQYF. The gene calls are TRBV20-1 and TRBJ2-3; 8 bases are a match to TRBD2. With V trimmed by 4 bases and J by 4 bases, 7 bases remained unmatched. Germline assignment: CDR1 DFQATT and CDR2 SNEGSKA (reference sequence). The CDR3 is 14 residues long.

Comment on this clonotype: An end of the junction does not agree with germline; a read error may underlie this. This sequence joins TRBV6-1 and TRBJ1-5; D gene ambiguous. This CDR3 has 13 amino acids. The germline V gene encodes CDR1 MNHNS and CDR2 SASEGT. Here the CDR3 reads CAISELSHQPRHF. For the CDR3, the DNA is TGTGCCATCAGTGAGCTTAGCCATCAGCCCCGGCATTTT.

The chain couples TRBV5-6 to TRBJ2-7; TRBD1 agrees at 7 bases. CDR1 is SGHDT, CDR2 YYEEEE, per germline. This CDR3 comprises 15 residues. Trimming cost V 1 base and J 6 bases; bases outside gene matches: 10. This chain's CDR3 is CASSLYRGVYVEQYF. The CDR3 DNA follows: TGTGCCAGCAGCTTGTACAGGGGAGTATACGTCGAGCAGTACTTC.

The V call is TRBV4-1, the J call TRBJ1-2; TRBD1 aligns across 7 bases. The CDR3 spans 15 residues. The V and J ends lost 3 bases and 3 bases, in that order; junction bases with no gene match: 7. Germline V gives CDR1 MGHRA, CDR2 YSYEKL. The CDR3 protein is CASSQIGGADYGYTF. CDR3 in DNA: TGCGCCAGCAGCCAGATAGGGGGCGCCGACTATGGCTACACCTTC.

This clonotype has more than one count but fewer than ten. The chain recombines TRBV9 with TRBJ2-3; a possible D gene is TRBD2 (6 bases). Trimming stripped 2 bases from V and 6 bases from J, with 19 bases between. The length of the CDR3 is 16 residues. CDR1 is SGDLS and CDR2 is YYNGEE in the germline V gene. DNA for the CDR3: TGTGCCAGCAGCGTCGCCGGGACTGCGAGCTTCGATACGCAGTATTTT. Translating it yields CASSVAGTASFDTQYF.

The chain is built from TRBV4-1 and TRBJ2-5; D tentatively fits TRBD1 or TRBD2 (5 bases each). The CDR3 consists of 14 residues. V lost 0 bases and J lost 5, with 10 bases in between. Germline V lookup: CDR1 MGHRA, CDR2 YSYEKL. The CDR3 loop reads CASSQDSGTETQYF. The DNA for the CDR3 is TGCGCCAGCAGCCAAGATTCCGGGACGGAGACCCAGTACTTC.

The chain employs TRBV7-9 and TRBJ2-7, with D maybe TRBD2 (6 bases). V was clipped by 2 bases and J by 0 bases, with 17 bases between them. The CDR3 has 17 residues. Germline V CDR1 and CDR2: SEHNR, FQNEAQ (reference sequence). CDR3 in amino acids: CASSLRTAGKSSYEQYF. In DNA form, the CDR3 reads TGTGCCAGCAGCTTACGGACGGCGGGAAAGAGCTCCTACGAGCAGTACTTC.

This clonotype was detected a few times. The rearrangement links TRBV12-3 or TRBV12-4 to TRBJ1-2, with a weak D call TRBD1 (5 bases). CDR3 length: 14 residues. V lost 5 bases, J lost 0 bases, and 10 bases lay in between. CDR3 sequence: CASSPGRTNYGYTF. The CDR3 bases are TGTGCCAGCAGTCCGGGACGGACTAACTATGGCTACACCTTC.

The chain joins TRBV4-2 to TRBJ2-5, with a tentative D call TRBD2 (6 bases). CDR1 is LGHNA and CDR2 is YNFKEQ in the germline V gene. The CDR3 is made up of 15 amino acids. V shed 4 bases and J shed 1 base, with 13 bases lying between them. CDR3 coding DNA: TGTGCCAGCAGCCCCAGGCGGGACTCCCAAGAGACCCAGTACTTC. It encodes CASSPRRDSQETQYF.

This clonotype has more than one count but fewer than ten. V usage is TRBV5-6 and J usage is TRBJ2-3; D uncertain. The V gene lost 5 bases and the J gene lost 8 bases, with 12 bases spanning the gap. Looked up from germline, CDR1 is SGHDT and CDR2 is YYEEEE. This CDR3 region has 12 residues. CDR3 coding DNA: TGTGCCAGCAGACCCGGTATGGGTACGCAGTATTTT. Translating gives CASRPGMGTQYF.

This clonotype was counted only a few times. The V and J genes are TRBV27 and TRBJ1-2, with 9 bases matching TRBD1. J lost 4 bases, V lost 8 bases, and 8 bases had no gene match. CDR1 is MNHEY, CDR2 SMNVEV, per germline (reference sequence). The CDR3 extends over 14 amino acids. The CDR3 here is CASGGQGRPYGYTF. Written as DNA, the CDR3 is TGTGCCAGCGGGGGACAGGGAAGGCCCTATGGCTACACCTTC.